The next 16 T cell receptor beta chains were all read from a single sample in a study of cytomegalovirus exposure and HLA in healthy donors. A multiplex PCR was run with 60 Vbeta primers and 13 Jbeta primers. Measured with immunoSEQ multiplex PCR; TCRdb has only the in-frame clones, and not every one. The profile shows nearly 300,000 clones, just over 85% of them singletons. Sequencing was carried out using PBMCs. Source of these receptors: a man aged 40-50 years in good health and CMV-seropositive.

The chain couples TRBV6-1 to TRBJ2-7; 9 bases are a match to TRBD1. CDR3 length equals 15 residues. Germline CDR1 and CDR2: MNHNS and SASEGT. The J segment lost 0 bases and the V segment lost 4 bases, leaving 4 bases of the junction unmatched. In DNA form, the CDR3 reads TGTGCCAGCAGTGCCGGGACAGGGAGCTCCTACGAGCAGTACTTC. Protein sequence: CASSAGTGSSYEQYF.

In nucleotides, the CDR3 is TGTGCCAGCAGCTTCCTTAGCGGGGGGAACACCGGGGAGCTGTTTTTT. Its translation: CASSFLSGGNTGELFF. The chain has TRBV7-9 and TRBJ2-2; TRBD2 agrees at 9 bases. Germline assignment: CDR1 SEHNR and CDR2 FQNEAQ (reference sequence). The CDR3 consists of 16 residues. V trimming: 3 bases; J trimming: 1 base; junction bases outside the gene matches: 3.

Regarding this clone: At the DNA level, this CDR3 is encoded by other sequences in the same sample as well. The chain couples TRBV27 to TRBJ2-1, with 7 bases matching TRBD2. V was pared by 2 bases and J by 2 bases, with 3 bases of the junction left unmatched. Germline V lookup: CDR1 MNHEY, CDR2 SMNVEV (reference sequence). The length of the CDR3 is 15 residues. The CDR3 region has the DNA TGTGCCAGCAGTTTAGTGGGGACTACCTACAATGAGCAGTTCTTC. It codes for CASSLVGTTYNEQFF.

The V call is TRBV5-5, the J call TRBJ2-2; a possible D gene is TRBD1 (5 bases). The CDR3 is made up of 15 amino acids. Trimming cost V 2 bases and J 2 bases, with 10 bases left between them. Germline V gives CDR1 SGHKS, CDR2 YYEKEE (reference sequence). The chain's CDR3 is CASSFQGENTGELFF. For the CDR3, the DNA is TGTGCCAGCAGCTTCCAGGGTGAAAACACCGGGGAGCTGTTTTTT. Full variable domain (outside the CDR3, taken from reference TRBV5-5 and TRBJ2-2): DAGVTQSPTHLIKTRGQQVTLRCSPISGHKSVSWYQQVLGQGPQFIFQYYEKEERGRGNFPDRFSARQFPNYSSELNVNALLLGDSALYLCASSFQGENTGELFFGEGSRLTVL.

This chain links TRBV11-2 with TRBJ2-2, with a weak D call TRBD1 (6 bases). Trimming took off 2 bases at V and 11 bases at J, with 9 bases between the two ends. The germline CDR1 and CDR2 sequences are SGHAT and FQNNGV. This CDR3 spans 12 amino acids. The CDR3 here is CASSLYRDELFF. DNA of the CDR3: TGTGCCAGCAGCTTATACAGGGACGAGCTGTTTTTT.

This clone was counted once. The chain joins TRBV7-9 to TRBJ1-5; 8 bases map to TRBD1. Germline trimming cut 1 base from V and 5 bases from J; bases unmatched to any gene: 7. Germline V gene lookup returns CDR1 SEHNR and CDR2 FQNEAQ (reference sequence). The CDR3 has 16 amino acids. The CDR3: CASSLGDQGAHQPQHF. In DNA, the CDR3 is TGTGCCAGCAGCTTAGGGGACCAGGGGGCACATCAGCCCCAGCATTTT.

The rearrangement joins TRBV28 to TRBJ1-1; 10 bases line up with TRBD1. The CDR3 has 15 residues. Per the germline V gene, CDR1 is MDHEN and CDR2 is SYDVKM. After removal of 5 bases from V and 5 bases from J, the junction contained 8 bases not matched to a gene. CDR3 protein: CASSPGQGVRTEAFF. As DNA, the CDR3 is TGTGCCAGCAGTCCTGGACAGGGGGTAAGGACTGAAGCTTTCTTT.

V usage is TRBV10-3 and J usage is TRBJ2-2; perhaps TRBD1 as D (6 bases). Germline assignment: CDR1 ENHRY and CDR2 SYGVKD. The CDR3 covers 16 residues. With 4 bases removed from V and 1 base from J, the gap between germline ends came to 13 bases. The CDR3 coding sequence is TGTGCCATCAGTGCGATAAGGGGGAAGAACACCGGGGAGCTGTTTTTT. Translated, it gives CAISAIRGKNTGELFF.

The chain has TRBV13 and TRBJ2-6; D gene ambiguous. This CDR3 contains 16 residues. Germline V gene lookup returns CDR1 PRHDT and CDR2 FYEKMQ (reference sequence). V was clipped by 0 bases and J by 0 bases, with 6 bases between them. The CDR3 nucleotides are TGTGCCAGCAGCTTAGGCACGGGCTCTGGGGCCAACGTCCTGACTTTC. The encoded protein is CASSLGTGSGANVLTF.

In its sample, this clone was seen a few times. V usage is TRBV5-6 and J usage is TRBJ1-1, with D maybe TRBD1 (6 bases). This CDR3 has 12 amino acids. Deletions cut 3 bases from V and 6 bases from J, with 9 bases between. The V gene's germline CDR1 is SGHDT and CDR2 YYEEEE. The CDR3 here is CASSWTDAEAFF. The CDR3 coding sequence is TGTGCCAGCAGCTGGACAGACGCTGAAGCTTTCTTT.

The rearrangement uses TRBV2 and TRBJ2-2; D not resolved. V lost 3 bases to trimming and J lost 8 bases, with 13 bases between them. Germline V lookup: CDR1 SNHLY, CDR2 FYNNEI. The CDR3 has 14 amino acids. The CDR3 region is CASSDNWVRGELFF. The CDR3, as DNA: TGTGCCAGCAGTGATAATTGGGTGAGGGGGGAGCTGTTTTTT.

This rearrangement joins TRBV19 to TRBJ2-3; possibly TRBD1 for D (6 bases). This CDR3 contains 14 residues. The V gene lost 8 bases and the J gene lost 0 bases, with 12 bases spanning the gap. CDR1 is LNHDA, CDR2 SQIVND, per germline (reference sequence). CDR3 nucleotides: TGTGCCAGTGCAAAGCAGGGGAGCACAGATACGCAGTATTTT. Its protein is CASAKQGSTDTQYF.

The J gene is TRBJ2-1, the V gene TRBV11-1; 9 bases are a match to TRBD2. J lost 4 bases, V lost 3 bases, and 4 bases had no gene match. From germline, CDR1 is SGHAT and CDR2 FQDESV (reference sequence). This CDR3 has 15 residues. CDR3 bases: TGTGCCAGCAGCTTGGGCGGGAGGGGTTACAATGAGCAGTTCTTC. Residues: CASSLGGRGYNEQFF.

In its sample, this clone was seen once. The V and J genes are TRBV6-5 and TRBJ1-2; D is perhaps TRBD1 (6 bases). There are 16 residues in the CDR3. CDR1 is MNHEY, CDR2 SVGAGI, per germline. Between the trimmed V and J ends, which lost 0 bases and 0 bases, there was a span of 11 bases. The CDR3 sequence is CASSYSIQGTNYGYTF. CDR3 nucleotide sequence: TGTGCCAGCAGTTACTCTATTCAGGGGACTAACTATGGCTACACCTTC.

This rearrangement joins TRBV19 to TRBJ2-5; 7 bases fit TRBD1. CDR1 and CDR2 (germline): LNHDA, SQIVND (reference sequence). Trimming at V came to 5 bases and at J to 2 bases, leaving 5 bases not matched to a gene. The CDR3 consists of 14 residues. The CDR3 DNA reads as TGTGCCAGTAGTCCAAGACAGGGTCAAGAGACCCAGTACTTC. Protein: CASSPRQGQETQYF. The full variable domain, with the rest looked up from reference TRBV19 and TRBJ2-5, is DGGITQSPKYLFRKEGQNVTLSCEQNLNHDAMYWYRQDPGQGLRLIYYSQIVNDFQKGDIAEGYSVSREKKESFPLTVTSAQKNPTAFYLCASSPRQGQETQYFGPGTRLLVL.

The chain combines TRBV2 with TRBJ2-5; 13 nucleotides line up with TRBD2. In germline, CDR1 is SNHLY, CDR2 FYNNEI. V lost 4 bases and J lost 2; bases outside the gene matches: 1. The CDR3 covers 15 residues. CDR3 in DNA: TGTGCCAGCAGTGGGGGACTAGCGGGACAAGAGACCCAGTACTTC. It yields the protein CASSGGLAGQETQYF.